The next 27 T cell receptor beta chains were all read from a single sample in a study of tumor and adjacent non-tumor tissue in lung cancer. TCRbeta libraries were built with three rounds of nested PCR, modified from ARM-PCR. Each CDR3 protein gets one entry after TCRdb re-called the multiplex PCR reads with MiXCR. The data show more than 85,000 distinct CDR3 sequences, with approximately 71% seen just once and about 40% held by the top ten. RNA was extracted from bulk tissue without any cell sorting. Material for sequencing was lung tumor tissue. The source is a woman aged 55-69 years with non-small cell lung cancer.

Remarks on this clonotype: At one end, the junction sequence differs from germline, possibly due to a read error. The chain couples TRBV28 to TRBJ2-6, with D perhaps TRBD1 (5 bases). The length of the CDR3 is 13 residues. CDR1 and CDR2 from the germline V gene are MDHEN and SYDVKM. The DNA of the CDR3 is TGTGCCAGCCAGGGCTCTGGGGTCAACGTCCTGACTTTC. Translation gives CASQGSGVNVLTF.

The rearrangement links TRBV28 to TRBJ2-2, with TRBD2 matching 10 bases. V dropped 10 bases and J dropped 7; count of bases not matched to a gene: 12. The CDR3 is 15 residues long. Germline V gene lookup returns CDR1 MDHEN and CDR2 SYDVKM. CDR3 sequence: CANTLAGVKGGELFF. CDR3 DNA sequence: TGTGCCAACACGCTAGCGGGAGTGAAGGGCGGGGAGCTGTTTTTT.

Worth noting for this clonotype: The CDR3 does not close with the conserved phenylalanine or tryptophan, likely indicating a read error. The chain recombines TRBV6-1 with TRBJ1-1; 8 bases map to TRBD1. Germline values: CDR1 MNHNS, CDR2 SASEGT. The CDR3 is 13 amino acids. V lost 10 bases and J lost 5; bases outside the gene matches: 9. CDR3 sequence: CATQTDRGTEAFL. The CDR3, as DNA: TGTGCCACCCAGACCGACAGGGGAACTGAAGCTTTCCTT.

As for this clonotype: This may come from a read error, since a much larger clone is one base off. The conserved phenylalanine or tryptophan normally closing the CDR3 is absent here, so this likely arose from a read error. The chain links TRBV5-8 to TRBJ2-2; D is possibly TRBD2 (6 bases). This CDR3 comprises 14 residues. CDR1 and CDR2 (germline): SGHTS, YDEGEE. The V end lost 4 bases, the J end lost 6 bases, and 13 bases lay between the germline ends. The CDR3 reads CASSQRAGSGELFY. The CDR3 nucleotides read TGTGCCAGCAGCCAGAGGGCGGGATCCGGGGAGCTGTTTTAT.

As regards this clonotype: One end of the junction varies from germline; a read error may be responsible. The chain couples TRBV20-1 to TRBJ2-3; maybe TRBD2 (6 bases). This CDR3 has 14 residues. Germline assignment: CDR1 DFQATT and CDR2 SNEGSKA (reference sequence). CDR3 in amino acids: CSAREGFRTVTQYF. In DNA form, the CDR3 reads TGCAGTGCTAGGGAGGGGTTTAGAACAGTTACGCAGTATTTT.

As for this clonotype: Germline and junction disagree at one end, which may indicate a read error. This sequence joins TRBV6-5 and TRBJ2-7; D may be TRBD2 (6 bases). CDR3 length: 16 amino acids. Per germline, CDR1 MNHEY and CDR2 SVGAGI. In DNA form, the CDR3 reads TGTGCCAGCAGTCCTCGTAGTCCACCGGGAGCCTACGAACAGTACTTC. Translation gives CASSPRSPPGAYEQYF.

The V and J genes are TRBV11-3 and TRBJ2-1, with TRBD2 matching over 7 bases. Trimming removed 0 bases from V and 12 bases from J; junction bases left unmatched: 17. This CDR3 spans 17 amino acids. Germline CDR1 is SGHNT and CDR2 is YENEEA. CDR3 sequence (DNA): TGTGCCAGCAGCTTAGAGTTGACTAGCAGGACCCACAAAGTGCAGTTCTTC. Residues: CASSLELTSRTHKVQFF.

This sequence joins TRBV6-1 and TRBJ2-3; no clear D. The CDR3 length is 13 residues. Germline V gene lookup returns CDR1 MNHNS and CDR2 SASEGT. The V end lost 1 base, the J end lost 4 bases, and 6 bases lay between the germline ends. The DNA for the CDR3 is TGTGCCAGCAGTGAAGGGACCCCAGATACGCAGTATTTT. Translated, it gives CASSEGTPDTQYF.

The rearrangement uses TRBV6-2 or TRBV6-3 and TRBJ2-3; TRBD2 matches 8 bases. The length of the CDR3 is 15 residues. Looked up from germline, CDR1 is MNHEY and CDR2 is SVGEGT. J lost 4 bases, V lost 4 bases, and 7 bases had no gene match. The CDR3 nucleotides are TGTGCCAGCAGTTCGGGCGGGAGGACCCCAGATACGCAGTATTTT. Translation: CASSSGGRTPDTQYF.

This clonotype was seen more than once but under ten times. The junction does not match germline at one end; this may be a read error. The chain is built from TRBV6-6 and TRBJ2-1, with D perhaps TRBD1 (5 bases). The CDR3 is 14 residues long. Germline assignment: CDR1 MNHNY and CDR2 SVGAGI (reference sequence). Written as DNA, the CDR3 is TGTGCCAGCAGTTACTCCCTTTCCAGGGATGAGCACTTCTTC. Translating gives CASSYSLSRDEHFF.

A note on this clonotype: A read error may explain this, as a much larger clone is one base away. The chain employs TRBV12-3 or TRBV12-4 and TRBJ2-7; no firm D call. The CDR3 loop spans 15 amino acids. CDR3 nucleotides: TGTACCAGCAGTCCGGTCGGGCAGTCGTACTACGAGCAGTACTTC. It yields the protein CTSSPVGQSYYEQYF.

The chain joins TRBV30 to TRBJ2-1, with TRBD1 matching over 9 bases. The germline V gene encodes CDR1 GTSNPN and CDR2 SVGIG (reference sequence). J lost 6 bases, V lost 1 base, and 7 bases had no gene match. The CDR3 is made up of 15 amino acids. The CDR3 DNA reads TGTGCCTGGAGTGCCGGGACAGGGAGAAGCAATGAGCAGTTCTTC. This codes for CAWSAGTGRSNEQFF.

For this clonotype: Mismatch with germline at one junction end may stem from a read error. This sequence joins TRBV11-1 and TRBJ1-1; a weak D match, TRBD1 (5 bases). The CDR3 covers 16 residues. The V gene's germline CDR1 is SGHAT and CDR2 FQDESV (reference sequence). CDR3 nucleotides: TGTGCCAGCAGTGCAAGGGACTGCCCAATGAACACTGAAGCTTTATTT. Translated, it gives CASSARDCPMNTEALF.

To note about this clonotype: A clone one base away is much larger, so this may be a read error. V gene TRBV29-1 combines with J gene TRBJ1-2; TRBD1 matches at 7 bases. Germline V gene sequence: CDR1 SQVTM, CDR2 ANQGSEA. The CDR3 runs 15 residues. The ends lost 7 bases at V and 6 bases at J; junction bases unmatched: 17. CDR3 in amino acids: CSAHDTGVGLDGYTF. DNA for the CDR3: TGCAGCGCACACGATACAGGGGTGGGACTCGATGGCTACACCTTC. The full variable domain, in which reference TRBV29-1 and TRBJ1-2 provide the parts outside the CDR3, is SAVISQKPSRDICQRGTSLTIQCQVDSQVTMMFWYRQQPGQSLTLIATANQGSEATYESGFVIDKFPISRPNLTFSTLTVSNMSPEDSSIYLCSAHDTGVGLDGYTFGSGTRLTVV.

This clonotype has a count of ten or more. This chain joins TRBV6-2 or TRBV6-3 and TRBJ1-2, with D possibly being TRBD1 (6 bases). Germline V gene data show CDR1 as MNHEY and CDR2 as SVGEGT. The V end lost 6 bases, the J end lost 2 bases, and 13 bases lay between the germline ends. This CDR3 has 14 amino acids. In DNA form, the CDR3 reads TGTGCCAGCAGCTCAAGACAGGCGAACTATGGCTACACCTTC. Translated, it gives CASSSRQANYGYTF.

The sample holds one count of this clonotype. The junction departs from the called germline gene at one end, perhaps through a read error. This sequence joins TRBV5-1 and TRBJ1-1, with no clear D. The CDR3 length is 13 residues. Germline loops: CDR1 SGHRS, CDR2 YFSETQ. CDR3 DNA: TGCGCAAGCAGCTTGTCCGGGAACACTGAAACTTTCTTT. Protein product: CASSLSGNTETFF. Complete variable domain (other parts from reference TRBV5-1 and TRBJ1-1): KAGVTQTPRYLIKTRGQQVTLSCSPISGHRSVSWYQQTPGQGLQFLFEYFSETQRNKGNFPGRFSGRQFSNSRSEMNVSTLELGDSALYLCASSLSGNTETFFGQGTRLTVV.

As regards this clonotype: A junction boundary mismatches the germline segment, possibly from a read error. This chain connects TRBV20-1 to TRBJ2-1, with TRBD2 as a possible D gene (5 bases). This CDR3 is 15 amino acids long. The germline gives CDR1 DFQATT, CDR2 SNEGSKA (reference sequence). This chain's CDR3 is CSVRDLEGVGNEHFF. The CDR3 DNA follows: TGCAGTGTTAGAGATTTAGAGGGAGTCGGTAATGAGCATTTCTTC.

As regards this clonotype: A much larger clone sits a single nucleotide away, making a read error possible. As DNA, the CDR3 is TGTGCCTGCAGCCCCCCGGCAGGGAGGAACACTGAAGCTTTCTTT. As protein: CACSPPAGRNTEAFF. This rearrangement joins TRBV4-2 to TRBJ1-1, with D maybe TRBD1 (5 bases). The germline CDR1 and CDR2 sequences are LGHNA and YNFKEQ. The CDR3 runs to 15 residues.

This clonotype was recorded many times. This chain joins TRBV4-1 and TRBJ1-2; D ambiguous. Deletions cut 0 bases from V and 8 bases from J, with 13 bases between. The germline gives CDR1 MGHRA, CDR2 YSYEKL. There are 14 residues in the CDR3. The CDR3 spells CASSQDDYLEGYTF. The CDR3 nucleotides read TGCGCCAGCAGCCAAGACGACTACCTGGAGGGCTACACCTTC.

Comment on this clonotype: The missing conserved phenylalanine or tryptophan at the end of this CDR3 makes a read error likely. The chain recombines TRBV6-6 with TRBJ2-7; possibly TRBD2 for D (5 bases). Germline V lookup: CDR1 MNHNY, CDR2 SVGAGI (reference sequence). This CDR3 spans 15 amino acids. The CDR3 nucleotides read TGTGCCAGCAGTTACGGGATTAGCGTTTCCTACAAGCAGTACCTC. This gives the protein CASSYGISVSYKQYL.

To note about this clonotype: This may stem from a read error, because a much larger clone lies one nucleotide away. The J gene is TRBJ2-6, the V gene TRBV10-3; the D gene is possibly TRBD1 (6 bases). This CDR3 has 15 amino acids. Per germline, CDR1 ENHRY and CDR2 SYGVKD. CDR3 bases: TGTGCCATCAGTACCCGAGGATCAGGGGCCAACATCCTGACTTTC. Its protein is CAISTRGSGANILTF.

As regards this clonotype: A much larger clone sits a single nucleotide away, making a read error possible. The V gene is TRBV20-1, the J gene TRBJ2-1, with 11 bases identical to TRBD2. Trimming cost V 0 bases and J 2 bases; bases outside gene matches: 9. The CDR3 sequence is 18 residues long. Germline V CDR1 and CDR2: DFQATT, SNEGSKA (reference sequence). Here the CDR3 reads CSARDHSRLAGTYNEQFF. CDR3 DNA sequence: TGCAGTGCTAGAGACCACTCTCGACTAGCGGGGACCTACAATGAGCAGTTCTTC.

This clonotype was picked up a small number of times. It may be a read error: a sequence one base away is much more abundant. The chain carries TRBV6-2 or TRBV6-3 and TRBJ2-3; possibly TRBD2 for D (6 bases). The CDR3 has 15 amino acids. Trimming shortened V by 10 bases and J by 0 bases, and 17 bases separated the two germline ends. Germline V lookup: CDR1 MNHEY, CDR2 SVGEGT. CDR3 protein: CANTSGTSSTDTQYF. DNA of the CDR3: TGTGCCAACACCTCCGGGACTTCTAGCACAGATACGCAGTATTTT.

Comment on this clonotype: Its ends do not fully match the called genes, so a read error is possible. The chain combines TRBV12-3 or TRBV12-4 with TRBJ1-2; tentatively, D is TRBD1 (5 bases). The CDR3 spans 12 residues. The CDR3 DNA reads TGTGCCAGCAGGCCCGACAGTGGAGGCTACGCCTTC. It encodes CASRPDSGGYAF.

This clonotype was detected only a few times. One end of the junction varies from germline; a read error may be responsible. V is TRBV11-3 and J is TRBJ2-7, with D possibly TRBD2 on 5 matching bases. CDR3 size: 14 residues. Germline V gene data show CDR1 as SGHNT and CDR2 as YENEEA. The CDR3 protein is CASCLDTGTYEQYF. The CDR3 DNA follows: TGTGCCAGCTGTTTAGATACGGGAACCTACGAGCAGTACTTT. Using reference TRBV11-3 and TRBJ2-7 for the parts outside the CDR3, the full variable domain is EAGVVQSPRYKIIEKKQPVAFWCNPISGHNTLYWYLQNLGQGPELLIRYENEEAVDDSQLPKDRFSAERLKGVDSTLKIQPAELGDSAVYLCASCLDTGTYEQYFGPGTRLTVT.

The rearrangement joins TRBV28 to TRBJ1-2; D unresolved. Trimming cost V 6 bases and J 7 bases, with 18 bases left between them. Germline CDR1 and CDR2: MDHEN and SYDVKM. This CDR3 region has 14 residues. The CDR3 loop reads CASRTGFRTTGYTF. DNA for the CDR3: TGTGCCAGCAGGACGGGCTTCAGAACAACTGGCTACACCTTC.

This clonotype appeared a single time. With a much larger clone just one base away, this may be a read error. J is TRBJ2-3 and V is TRBV10-1; D remains unclear. With 4 bases removed from V and 10 bases from J, the gap between germline ends came to 15 bases. The V gene's germline CDR1 is WNHNN and CDR2 SYGVQD (reference sequence). The CDR3 spans 13 residues. The CDR3 region is CASSGPGYWAQYF. For the CDR3, the DNA is TGCGCCAGCAGTGGGCCCGGTTATTGGGCGCAGTATTTT.